Following are 19 T cell receptor beta chains from one sample sequenced in a study of beta chain features in type 1 diabetes. What was sequenced were expressed TCRB transcripts, since all of the isolated RNA had been reverse transcribed. This table comes from immunoSEQ multiplex PCR, and its TCRdb copy is limited to in-frame clones, with some not included. This sample has 300,000 to 400,000 clones, with 8% to 13% found just once. The sequenced sample consisted of naive CD4+ T cells from blood. The receptors come from a woman aged 25-40 years in good health.

This chain links TRBV13 with TRBJ2-2, with D possibly being TRBD1 (6 bases). Germline CDR1 reads PRHDT; CDR2 reads FYEKMQ (reference sequence). CDR3 length: 18 amino acids. Trimming removed 0 bases at V and 7 bases at J, with 21 bases between. The CDR3 DNA reads TGTGCCAGCAGCTTAGGCCTAGGATTACAGGGCGGTTTCGGGGAGCTGTTTTTT. Protein: CASSLGLGLQGGFGELFF.

The chain combines TRBV6-6 with TRBJ1-2; D possibly corresponds to TRBD1 (5 bases). Germline V gene data show CDR1 as MNHNY and CDR2 as SVGAGI (reference sequence). The V end was cut by 6 bases, the J end by 6 bases, with 14 bases between. The CDR3 sequence is 13 residues long. The CDR3 coding sequence is TGTGCCAGCAGCAGCACAGGACGGGATGGCTACACCTTC. Translated: CASSSTGRDGYTF.

A note on this clone: Distinct nucleotide sequences in the sample also encode this CDR3. This chain connects TRBV19 to TRBJ1-1; no definite D call. With 3 bases removed from V and 3 bases from J, the gap between germline ends came to 8 bases. The CDR3 consists of 13 residues. Germline lookup yields CDR1 LNHDA and CDR2 SQIVND (reference sequence). CDR3 coding DNA: TGTGCCAGTAGTATTAGTCGGGACACTGAAGCTTTCTTT. Translation: CASSISRDTEAFF.

This clone was picked up a small number of times. The rearrangement links TRBV6-1 to TRBJ2-2; D is perhaps TRBD2 (7 bases). Germline values: CDR1 MNHNS, CDR2 SASEGT. The CDR3 is made up of 17 amino acids. V shed 2 bases and J shed 6 bases, with 19 bases lying between them. The CDR3 loop is CASSEIWHREGPGELFF. CDR3 in DNA: TGTGCCAGCAGTGAAATTTGGCACAGGGAGGGTCCCGGGGAGCTGTTTTTT.

The V and J genes are TRBV14 and TRBJ2-2, with 7 bases aligning to TRBD1. CDR3 length: 17 amino acids. Germline lookup yields CDR1 SGHDN and CDR2 FVKESK. The V and J ends lost 0 bases and 7 bases, in that order; junction bases with no gene match: 11. The CDR3 DNA reads as TGTGCCAGCAGCCAAGATTTTGGGACAGATTTTGGCGGGGAGCTGTTTTTT. This gives the protein CASSQDFGTDFGGELFF. The full variable domain, in which reference TRBV14 and TRBJ2-2 provide the parts outside the CDR3, is EAGVTQFPSHSVIEKGQTVTLRCDPISGHDNLYWYRRVMGKEIKFLLHFVKESKQDESGMPNNRFLAERTGGTYSTLKVQPAELEDSGVYFCASSQDFGTDFGGELFFGEGSRLTVL.

V gene TRBV4-3 combines with J gene TRBJ2-2; perhaps TRBD2 as D (5 bases). Trimming took 0 bases from V and 4 from J, leaving 15 bases between them. The CDR3 covers 17 residues. The germline V gene encodes CDR1 LGHNA and CDR2 YSLEER. CDR3 in DNA: TGCGCCAGCAGCCAAGATCGGGGTAGTTATAGCACCGGGGAGCTGTTTTTT. Translated: CASSQDRGSYSTGELFF.

This clone was detected only a few times. DNA for the CDR3: TGTGCCAGCAGCGTAAGAGCGGGAGTTAATGAGCAGTTCTTC. As protein: CASSVRAGVNEQFF. The chain couples TRBV9 to TRBJ2-1; 8 bases map to TRBD2. This CDR3 spans 14 amino acids. Germline V CDR1 and CDR2: SGDLS, YYNGEE. Trimming removed 1 base from V and 7 bases from J; junction bases left unmatched: 4.

The chain has TRBV23-1 and TRBJ2-5; TRBD1 might be the D (5 bases). TRBV23-1 is reported as an ORF; its role is uncertain. The CDR3 has 14 residues. Trimming took 2 bases from V and 1 from J, leaving 8 bases between them. CDR3 nucleotide sequence: TGCGCCAGCAGTCAAGACAGCTCCCAAGAGACCCAGTACTTC. This sequence encodes CASSQDSSQETQYF.

This chain connects TRBV30 to TRBJ2-7; 8 bases align to TRBD1. Germline V CDR1 and CDR2: GTSNPN, SVGIG (reference sequence). There are 12 residues in the CDR3. Unmatched junction bases numbered 2, after V lost 1 base and J lost 6 bases. The CDR3 is CAWSAGGAEQYF. CDR3 nucleotides: TGTGCCTGGAGTGCAGGGGGCGCCGAGCAGTACTTC.

This clone was seen a few times. The chain has TRBV19 and TRBJ2-6, with D uncertain. Germline assignment: CDR1 LNHDA and CDR2 SQIVND (reference sequence). V was shortened by 3 bases and J by 0 bases, with 6 bases between the two germline ends. There are 15 residues in the CDR3. CDR3 loop: CASSITASGANVLTF. DNA of the CDR3: TGTGCCAGTAGTATCACAGCCTCTGGGGCCAACGTCCTGACTTTC.

The chain joins TRBV5-4 to TRBJ1-2; unclear D gene. CDR1 and CDR2 (germline): SGHNT, YYREEE (reference sequence). Trimming stripped 4 bases from V and 3 bases from J, with 16 bases between. The CDR3 is made up of 15 amino acids. The CDR3 DNA sequence: TGTGCCAGCAGCGGATTAACCGGGGTTCACTATGGCTACACCTTC. Translating it yields CASSGLTGVHYGYTF.

This clone has just a few counts. The sample contains more than one DNA sequence encoding this CDR3. The J gene is TRBJ2-1, the V gene TRBV18; no firm D call. There are 15 residues in the CDR3. The ends were cut back, 2 bases at V and 0 bases at J, with 8 bases in the middle. Germline assignment: CDR1 KGHSH and CDR2 LQKENI. The CDR3 is CASSPGVSSYNEQFF. The DNA of the CDR3 is TGTGCCAGCTCACCAGGAGTTAGCTCCTACAATGAGCAGTTCTTC.

There are a few counts of this clone. The CDR3 DNA follows: TGCGCCAGCAGCAAAGGACAGGGAGTTACTTATGGCTACACCTTC. Translation: CASSKGQGVTYGYTF. The chain joins TRBV4-3 to TRBJ1-2; 8 bases are shared with TRBD1. The CDR3 is 15 residues long. The germline gives CDR1 LGHNA, CDR2 YSLEER. With V trimmed by 5 bases and J by 5 bases, 10 bases remained unmatched.

As to this clone: This same CDR3 is encoded by further DNA sequences in the sample. The rearrangement joins TRBV20-1 to TRBJ2-5, with D perhaps TRBD2 (6 bases). This CDR3 has 11 residues. Germline assignment: CDR1 DFQATT and CDR2 SNEGSKA (reference sequence). V was clipped by 6 bases and J by 5 bases, with 10 bases between them. As DNA, the CDR3 is TGCAGTGCCCCGGCGGGGGAGACCCAGTACTTC. Translation gives CSAPAGETQYF.

The rearrangement joins TRBV4-3 to TRBJ2-3, with TRBD2 matching 11 bases. The CDR3 is 15 residues long. Unmatched junction bases numbered 2, after V lost 6 bases and J lost 0 bases. The V gene's germline CDR1 is LGHNA and CDR2 YSLEER. The CDR3 loop reads CASSRTSGSTDTQYF. DNA of the CDR3: TGCGCCAGCAGTCGGACTAGCGGGAGCACAGATACGCAGTATTTT.

The chain links TRBV28 to TRBJ2-5; D remains unclear. The CDR3 extends over 12 amino acids. Trimming took off 3 bases at V and 1 base at J, with 3 bases between the two ends. Per the germline V gene, CDR1 is MDHEN and CDR2 is SYDVKM. CDR3 protein: CASSFIQETQYF. The CDR3 DNA reads TGTGCCAGCAGTTTTATCCAAGAGACCCAGTACTTC.

This clone was detected only a few times. This chain joins TRBV2 and TRBJ2-1, with a weak D call TRBD2 (6 bases). The CDR3 is 15 residues long. CDR1 is SNHLY, CDR2 FYNNEI, per germline. V was clipped by 1 base and J by 4 bases, with 11 bases between them. CDR3 nucleotides: TGTGCCAGCAGTGAAGTAGCGGTAAGATACAATGAGCAGTTCTTC. Protein: CASSEVAVRYNEQFF.

CDR3 residues: CASSFPGTSGYEQYF. Here the CDR3 DNA reads TGTGCCAGCAGCTTCCCCGGGACTAGCGGTTACGAGCAGTACTTC. The chain employs TRBV7-9 and TRBJ2-7, with TRBD2 identical over 11 bases. Germline CDR1 is SEHNR and CDR2 is FQNEAQ (reference sequence). This CDR3 is 15 amino acids long. V trimming: 3 bases; J trimming: 4 bases; junction bases outside the gene matches: 5. Together with reference TRBV7-9 and TRBJ2-7, the CDR3 gives the full variable domain: DTGVSQNPRHKITKRGQNVTFRCDPISEHNRLYWYRQTLGQGPEFLTYFQNEAQLEKSRLLSDRFSAERPKGSFSTLEIQRTEQGDSAMYLCASSFPGTSGYEQYFGPGTRLTVT.

The V gene is TRBV5-1, the J gene TRBJ1-1; D not certain. The CDR3 length is 16 residues. The V end was cut by 0 bases, the J end by 5 bases, with 17 bases between. Germline values: CDR1 SGHRS, CDR2 YFSETQ. CDR3 in amino acids: CASSLAGEDWATEAFF. The DNA for the CDR3 is TGCGCCAGCAGCTTGGCCGGCGAGGACTGGGCGACTGAAGCTTTCTTT.